A selection of T cell receptor beta chains follows, all from one sample in a study of T cell responses to AZD1222 COVID-19 vaccine. Data came from immunoSEQ multiplex PCR; TCRdb stores just in-frame clones and leaves some out. The table lists 130,000 to 150,000 clones, around nine tenths of them singletons, with 4% to 6% in the top ten. The input for sequencing was peripheral blood, taken on day 0 of AZD1222 vaccination. Receptors originate from an adult in good health. CDR3s include the opening cysteine and the closing phenylalanine or tryptophan. Each record gives: CDR3 length, D gene, J gene, V gene, clone size, CDR3 DNA, CDR3 protein. A D gene is named only where the DNA matches it firmly. The size entry is marked missing in some rows and otherwise reads once, few, many or a size class.

length: 19; D: TRBD2; J: TRBJ2-1; V: TRBV15; size: -; DNA: TGTGCCACCAGCGCAAAGGGACTAGCGGATTACAAGTCCTACAATGAGCAGTTCTTC; CDR3: CATSAKGLADYKSYNEQFF
length: 15; D: TRBD2; J: TRBJ2-1; V: TRBV7-2; size: -; DNA: TGTGCCAGCAGCTTACCCCAGCGGGGATCCAATGAGCAGTTCTTC; CDR3: CASSLPQRGSNEQFF
length: 16; D: -; J: TRBJ1-4; V: TRBV7-9; size: -; DNA: TGTGCCAGCAGCCCAATTGAAGTAGCCACTAATGAAAAACTGTTTTTT; CDR3: CASSPIEVATNEKLFF
length: 13; D: -; J: TRBJ1-2; V: TRBV12-3/TRBV12-4; size: -; DNA: TGTGCCAGCAGGGCGGGGACGCTATATGGCTACACCTTC; CDR3: CASRAGTLYGYTF
length: 15; D: -; J: TRBJ1-3; V: TRBV13; size: once; DNA: TGTGCCAGCAGCTCATGGACGGTCTCTGGAAACACCATATATTTT; CDR3: CASSSWTVSGNTIYF
length: 15; D: -; J: TRBJ2-1; V: TRBV18; size: -; DNA: TGTGCCAGCTCACCAGGCAGGGAGCAATCAAATGAGCAGTTCTTC; CDR3: CASSPGREQSNEQFF
length: 15; D: TRBD2; J: TRBJ2-1; V: TRBV6-2/TRBV6-3; size: once; DNA: TGTGCCAGCAGTTACTCGAGATCCGGGGGGTATGAGCAGTTCTTC; CDR3: CASSYSRSGGYEQFF
length: 14; D: TRBD2; J: TRBJ2-7; V: TRBV2; size: -; DNA: TGTGCCAGCAACCCGGGGGGAGTAAGGTACGAGCAGTACTTC; CDR3: CASNPGGVRYEQYF
length: 16; D: -; J: TRBJ2-6; V: TRBV15; size: few; DNA: TGTGCCACCAGCCCCAAAACGGGCTCTGGGGCCAACGTCCTGACTTTC; CDR3: CATSPKTGSGANVLTF
length: 15; D: -; J: TRBJ1-2; V: TRBV19; size: once; DNA: TGTGCCAGTAGTATTGCCCCCCCAGGGAGGTATGGCTACACCTTC; CDR3: CASSIAPPGRYGYTF
length: 15; D: TRBD2; J: TRBJ2-3; V: TRBV7-2; size: -; DNA: TGTGCCAGCAGCTCCCGAATGGGAGGGCTGAATACGCAGTATTTT; CDR3: CASSSRMGGLNTQYF
length: 12; D: -; J: TRBJ1-2; V: TRBV3-1/TRBV3-2; size: once; DNA: TGTGCCAGCAGCCAGGGACTCTTTGGCTACACCTTC; CDR3: CASSQGLFGYTF
length: 16; D: TRBD2; J: TRBJ2-1; V: TRBV6-2/TRBV6-3; size: -; DNA: TGTGCCAGCAGTCTCCGGGTAGCGGGATACCATAGTGAGCAGTTCTTC; CDR3: CASSLRVAGYHSEQFF
length: 14; D: -; J: TRBJ2-2; V: TRBV5-6; size: -; DNA: TGTGCCAGCAGCTGGGGCAGGAACACCGGGGAGCTGTTTTTT; CDR3: CASSWGRNTGELFF
length: 14; D: -; J: TRBJ2-3; V: TRBV5-4; size: -; DNA: TGTGCCAGCAGCTCTCGGCGAGAGACAGATACGCAGTATTTT; CDR3: CASSSRRETDTQYF
length: 15; D: TRBD1; J: TRBJ2-7; V: TRBV7-2; size: -; DNA: TGTGCCAGCAGCTTAGAGGGACAGGGTGGCTACGAGCAGTACTTC; CDR3: CASSLEGQGGYEQYF
length: 15; D: TRBD2; J: TRBJ2-7; V: TRBV13; size: -; DNA: TGTGCCAGCAGCTTCCGCGGGAGAAGCTCCTACGAGCAGTACTTC; CDR3: CASSFRGRSSYEQYF
length: 13; D: TRBD2; J: TRBJ2-7; V: TRBV28; size: -; DNA: TGTGCCAGCTGGGGGGGGGAACTTTTCGAGCAGTACTTC; CDR3: CASWGGELFEQYF
length: 16; D: -; J: TRBJ2-3; V: TRBV7-2; size: -; DNA: TGTGCCAGCAGCTTAGTAAGTCGGGGAGCCACAGATACGCAGTATTTT; CDR3: CASSLVSRGATDTQYF
length: 16; D: -; J: TRBJ2-1; V: TRBV9; size: once; DNA: TGTGCCAGCAGCGTAGCTGGGTGGGGAACCTACAATGAGCAGTTCTTC; CDR3: CASSVAGWGTYNEQFF
length: 15; D: -; J: TRBJ1-1; V: TRBV4-1; size: -; DNA: TGCGCCAGCAGCCATACTGTCGAGGGAATCACTGAAGCTTTCTTT; CDR3: CASSHTVEGITEAFF
length: 11; D: -; J: TRBJ1-1; V: TRBV29-1; size: few; DNA: TGCAGCGTTGAAAGGGGGTTGAAAGCTTTCTTT; CDR3: CSVERGLKAFF
length: 15; D: -; J: TRBJ2-7; V: TRBV27; size: -; DNA: TGTGCCAGCAGTTTATACGCCGACTCCAGGTACGAGCAGTACTTC; CDR3: CASSLYADSRYEQYF
length: 13; D: -; J: TRBJ1-6; V: TRBV7-2; size: -; DNA: TGTGCCAGCAGCTTAACGGGGAATTCACCCCTCCACTTT; CDR3: CASSLTGNSPLHF
length: 16; D: TRBD2; J: TRBJ2-3; V: TRBV9; size: -; DNA: TGTGCCAGCAGCGTAGGGGGGACTAACCCCACAGATACGCAGTATTTT; CDR3: CASSVGGTNPTDTQYF
length: 11; D: TRBD1; J: TRBJ2-1; V: TRBV20-1; size: -; DNA: TGCAGTGCAAGACAGGGCAATGAGCAGTTCTTC; CDR3: CSARQGNEQFF
length: 14; D: -; J: TRBJ2-7; V: TRBV2; size: -; DNA: TGTGCCAGCAGTGAAGGACAGTCCTCCTACGAGCAGTACTTC; CDR3: CASSEGQSSYEQYF
length: 17; D: TRBD2; J: TRBJ2-3; V: TRBV18; size: -; DNA: TGTGCCAGCTCACCCACCCTCGGGCGGGGGGACGCAGATACGCAGTATTTT; CDR3: CASSPTLGRGDADTQYF
length: 15; D: TRBD1; J: TRBJ2-7; V: TRBV6-2/TRBV6-3; size: -; DNA: TGTGCCAGCAGTTCCGGCTCCCAGGACAGGCCCGAGCAGTACTTC; CDR3: CASSSGSQDRPEQYF
length: 13; D: TRBD1; J: TRBJ2-7; V: TRBV12-3/TRBV12-4; size: -; DNA: TGTGCCAGCAGTTCGACAGGGGGCTACGAGCAGTACTTC; CDR3: CASSSTGGYEQYF
length: 14; D: -; J: TRBJ1-3; V: TRBV28; size: few; DNA: TGTGCCAGCAGATCCGGGAGCTCTGGAAACACCATATATTTT; CDR3: CASRSGSSGNTIYF
length: 12; D: -; J: TRBJ1-2; V: TRBV6-2/TRBV6-3; size: -; DNA: TGTGCCAGCAGTTACTTGGGGGATGGCTACACCTTC; CDR3: CASSYLGDGYTF
length: 16; D: -; J: TRBJ1-2; V: TRBV4-2; size: -; DNA: TGTGCCAGCAGCCAAGTCGCCGGGACTGACTTCTATGGCTACACCTTC; CDR3: CASSQVAGTDFYGYTF
length: 15; D: -; J: TRBJ1-1; V: TRBV18; size: few; DNA: TGTGCCAGCTCACCACCGATCAGTTTGAACACTGAAGCTTTCTTT; CDR3: CASSPPISLNTEAFF
length: 15; D: TRBD2; J: TRBJ2-5; V: TRBV9; size: -; DNA: TGTGCCAGCAGCGTAGTAGCGGGAGGTCGGGAGACCCAGTACTTC; CDR3: CASSVVAGGRETQYF
length: 12; D: -; J: TRBJ2-5; V: TRBV29-1; size: -; DNA: TGCAGCGCTGGAGAAAATCAAGAGACCCAGTACTTC; CDR3: CSAGENQETQYF
length: 15; D: TRBD2; J: TRBJ2-2; V: TRBV6-5; size: -; DNA: TGTGCCAGCAGTTCACTAGCGGGGGGGCCCGGGGAGCTGTTTTTT; CDR3: CASSSLAGGPGELFF
length: 14; D: -; J: TRBJ2-7; V: TRBV19; size: -; DNA: TGTGCCAGTAGTACAGGGGTATTAGCGCTGAAGCAGTACTTC; CDR3: CASSTGVLALKQYF
length: 16; D: TRBD1; J: TRBJ2-3; V: TRBV14; size: -; DNA: TGTGCCAGCAGCCAAGTTTGGGACAGCGGCCCCGATACGCAGTATTTT; CDR3: CASSQVWDSGPDTQYF
length: 15; D: -; J: TRBJ1-2; V: TRBV29-1; size: -; DNA: TGCAGCGTTGAAGGCCAAGGGGATTTTGGATATGGCTACACCTTC; CDR3: CSVEGQGDFGYGYTF
length: 13; D: -; J: TRBJ1-1; V: TRBV6-6; size: -; DNA: TGTGCCAGCAGTTCCACCGGGGGCACTGAAGCTTTCTTT; CDR3: CASSSTGGTEAFF
length: 14; D: -; J: TRBJ1-1; V: TRBV5-4; size: -; DNA: TGTGCCAGCAGCTCATATTATAGTGACCGCGAAGCTTTCTTT; CDR3: CASSSYYSDREAFF
length: 14; D: -; J: TRBJ2-5; V: TRBV10-3; size: once; DNA: TGTGCCATCAGTGAGTCGAAAGGGCGGGAGACCCAGTACTTC; CDR3: CAISESKGRETQYF
length: 15; D: -; J: TRBJ2-7; V: TRBV5-1; size: -; DNA: TGCGCCAGCAGCAGCCATTATCGGGAAGAGTACGAGCAGTACTTC; CDR3: CASSSHYREEYEQYF
length: 14; D: -; J: TRBJ1-2; V: TRBV7-3; size: once; DNA: TGTGCCAGCAGTTTCGGGGACGCTCTCTATGGCTACACCTTC; CDR3: CASSFGDALYGYTF
length: 15; D: -; J: TRBJ1-2; V: TRBV9; size: -; DNA: TGTGCCAGCAGCGTAAACACCTGGGTAGAGGATGGCTACACCTTC; CDR3: CASSVNTWVEDGYTF
length: 15; D: -; J: TRBJ1-6; V: TRBV19; size: -; DNA: TGTGCCAGTAGTATCATCGACAGGAATAATTCACCCCTCCACTTT; CDR3: CASSIIDRNNSPLHF
length: 14; D: -; J: TRBJ2-3; V: TRBV10-2; size: -; DNA: TGCGCCAGCAGTGAGAGGGGCGAGGGGGATACGCAGTATTTT; CDR3: CASSERGEGDTQYF
length: 13; D: -; J: TRBJ2-7; V: TRBV2; size: -; DNA: TGTGCCAGCAGTGAGGCAGAATCCTACGAGCAGTACTTC; CDR3: CASSEAESYEQYF
length: 15; D: -; J: TRBJ1-3; V: TRBV28; size: -; DNA: TGTGCCAGCAGTTTCCACGTCCGGGGCGGAAACACCATATATTTT; CDR3: CASSFHVRGGNTIYF
length: 15; D: -; J: TRBJ1-3; V: TRBV5-4; size: -; DNA: TGTGCCAGCAGCCCAACTGGAGGGTCCGGAAACACCATATATTTT; CDR3: CASSPTGGSGNTIYF
length: 15; D: -; J: TRBJ1-1; V: TRBV2; size: -; DNA: TGTGCCAGCAGTGATCTTCAGGGGATATACACTGAAGCTTTCTTT; CDR3: CASSDLQGIYTEAFF
length: 15; D: TRBD1; J: TRBJ2-4; V: TRBV7-2; size: -; DNA: TGTGCCAGCAGCGGACTGACAGGGGCCAAAAACATTCAGTACTTC; CDR3: CASSGLTGAKNIQYF
length: 16; D: TRBD2; J: TRBJ2-1; V: TRBV9; size: once; DNA: TGTGCCAGCAGCCCTTTAGCGGGAGACCCCTACAATGAGCAGTTCTTC; CDR3: CASSPLAGDPYNEQFF
length: 13; D: -; J: TRBJ1-5; V: TRBV12-3/TRBV12-4; size: -; DNA: TGTGCCAGCAGTTTAGCGCGGGATCAGCCCCAGCATTTT; CDR3: CASSLARDQPQHF
length: 15; D: -; J: TRBJ2-6; V: TRBV29-1; size: few; DNA: TGCAGCGTTGAATCCGGGGGAGCTGGGGCCAACGTCCTGACTTTC; CDR3: CSVESGGAGANVLTF
length: 13; D: -; J: TRBJ1-2; V: TRBV18; size: -; DNA: TGTGCCAGCTCACCCAATCAGGAAGAAGGCTACACCTTC; CDR3: CASSPNQEEGYTF
length: 15; D: TRBD2; J: TRBJ2-1; V: TRBV3-1/TRBV3-2; size: -; DNA: TGTGCCAGCAGCCCGACTAGCGGGATTCACAATGAGCAGTTCTTC; CDR3: CASSPTSGIHNEQFF
length: 14; D: -; J: TRBJ1-4; V: TRBV5-1; size: -; DNA: TGCGCCAGCAGCTCGACGGCAACTAATGAAAAACTGTTTTTT; CDR3: CASSSTATNEKLFF
length: 15; D: TRBD2; J: TRBJ2-7; V: TRBV5-6; size: -; DNA: TGTGCCAGCAGACGGGGACTAGCGGGAGTCGGAGAGCAGTACTTC; CDR3: CASRRGLAGVGEQYF